A selection of T cell receptor beta chains follows, all from one sample in a study of T cells expressing NK-cell markers. TCRdb reprocessed the 5' RACE reads and stores each CDR3 protein as one record, lacking DNA. Its clone listing holds about 540,000 distinct CDR3 sequences. Sequencing used blood T cells: a sorted CD56 or NKG2C T cell subset, CD4+ or CD8+ T cells, or bulk PBMC T cells (not recorded which). The origin of the receptors is a young man in good health. CDR3s include the opening cysteine and the closing phenylalanine or tryptophan. The order of the fields is V gene, J gene, CDR3 length, CDR3 protein.

V: TRBV12-3/TRBV12-4
J: TRBJ2-2
length: 12
CDR3: CASSRLRGELFF

V: TRBV20-1
J: TRBJ2-3
length: 16
CDR3: CSAPDRGLDSTDTQYF

V: TRBV14
J: TRBJ2-2
length: 17
CDR3: CASSWTGTAANTGELFF

V: TRBV4-2
J: TRBJ1-2
length: 16
CDR3: CASSQDLTGEVYGYTF

V: TRBV29-1
J: TRBJ1-5
length: 13
CDR3: CSVGGTIDQPQHF

V: TRBV5-1
J: TRBJ2-2
length: 14
CDR3: CASSWTQRTGELFF

V: TRBV3-1
J: TRBJ2-1
length: 14
CDR3: CASTGLAGYNEQFF

V: TRBV27
J: TRBJ2-2
length: 17
CDR3: CASGGDPGLANTGELFF

V: TRBV20-1
J: TRBJ2-5
length: 15
CDR3: CSASDRRSYPKTQYF

V: TRBV12-3/TRBV12-4
J: TRBJ1-1
length: 14
CDR3: CASRPEDRDTEAFF

V: TRBV27
J: TRBJ2-1
length: 15
CDR3: CASSLGDRMANEQFF

V: TRBV20-1
J: TRBJ2-3
length: 13
CDR3: CSASEGWADTQYF

V: TRBV11-2
J: TRBJ2-2
length: 17
CDR3: CASSSGTSGKSARELFF